This T cell receptor (beta chain) came from a study of blood T cells in healthy people across ages. Using a J-beta primer mix together with a sample-barcoded 5' primer, a second PCR was run for roughly 6 to 11 cycles. MiXCR, run by TCRdb on the 5' RACE reads, gives a single entry per CDR3 protein. The sample holds about 1.7 million distinct CDR3 sequences, roughly 30% seen once. This CDR3 has 18 residues. Looked up from germline, CDR1 is SGHVS and CDR2 is FNYEAQ. Losses at the gene ends were 1 base for V and 10 bases for J; bases not matched to a gene: 14. Material: blood. The source of this sequence is a woman aged 25 to 45 in good health. The V call is TRBV7-6, the J call TRBJ2-3; 13 bases fit TRBD2. CDR3 in amino acids: CASSLEPGLAGREDAQYF. The CDR3 DNA is TGTGCCAGCAGCTTAGAACCGGGACTAGCGGGAAGAGAGGATGCGCAGTATTTT.